This is a list of T cell receptor beta chains from one sample in a study of T cells in localized non-small cell lung cancer. The assay was immunoSEQ multiplex PCR, and TCRdb's table has in-frame clones only and misses some. Of 59,000 or so clones in the sample, just over 90% were seen once. The specimen was peripheral blood, collected before any cancer treatment. The receptors here all came from a man aged 40 to 70 with stage I lung adenocarcinoma. Each CDR3 is given with its conserved first and last residue. Fields, in order: clone size, J gene, V gene, D gene, CDR3 protein, CDR3 DNA. A D gene is named only where the DNA matches it firmly. Clone size, where shown, is once, few, many, or a class for clones that have expanded.

>-|TRBJ1-1|TRBV5-1|-
CASSATGRGTEAFF
TGCGCCAGCAGCGCAACAGGGAGAGGAACTGAAGCTTTCTTT
>-|TRBJ2-5|TRBV29-1|TRBD1
CSVEGGQGQWSQYF
TGCAGCGTTGAAGGGGGACAGGGGCAGTGGTCCCAGTACTTC
>-|TRBJ2-7|TRBV7-9|-
CASSSPYQSVGFSYEQYF
TGTGCCAGCAGCTCCCCCTACCAGTCGGTAGGGTTCTCCTACGAGCAGTACTTC
>-|TRBJ2-1|TRBV9|-
CASSVAPGGHYNEQFF
TGTGCCAGCAGCGTAGCGCCCGGGGGGCACTACAATGAGCAGTTCTTC
>-|TRBJ1-2|TRBV11-2|-
CASSLEGGATNYGYTF
TGTGCCAGCAGCTTAGAAGGAGGCGCGACTAACTATGGCTACACCTTC
>-|TRBJ1-4|TRBV29-1|-
CSVGDVATNEKLFF
TGCAGCGTTGGGGACGTTGCAACTAATGAAAAACTGTTTTTT
>-|TRBJ1-1|TRBV4-2|-
CASSQETPKGYMNTEAFF
TGTGCCAGCAGCCAAGAAACCCCTAAAGGGTACATGAACACTGAAGCTTTCTTT
>few|TRBJ2-3|TRBV9|-
CASSVNYTDTQYF
TGTGCCAGCAGCGTTAATTACACAGATACGCAGTATTTT
>few|TRBJ2-5|TRBV5-1|-
CASSLSLTGGGGLETQYF
TGCGCCAGCAGCTTGAGTCTAACGGGAGGAGGGGGATTAGAGACCCAGTACTTC
>-|TRBJ2-7|TRBV19|-
CASSIEATSYEQYF
TGTGCCAGTAGTATAGAGGCGACCAGCTACGAGCAGTACTTC
>-|TRBJ2-1|TRBV6-6|TRBD2
CASRGTSGAQGQFF
TGTGCCAGCAGGGGAACTAGCGGGGCCCAGGGCCAGTTCTTC
>-|TRBJ1-1|TRBV2|-
CASSETPARNTEAFF
TGTGCCAGCAGTGAAACGCCTGCCCGAAACACTGAAGCTTTCTTT
>-|TRBJ2-3|TRBV4-2|-
CASSQDRGGTDTQYF
TGTGCCAGCAGCCAAGACAGGGGTGGCACAGATACGCAGTATTTT
>-|TRBJ1-1|TRBV6-1|-
CASRAGRDTEAFF
TGTGCCAGCAGAGCAGGGAGGGACACTGAAGCTTTCTTT
>-|TRBJ1-1|TRBV10-3|-
CAISEHLNTEAFF
TGTGCCATCAGCGAGCATCTGAACACTGAAGCTTTCTTT
>-|TRBJ1-2|TRBV6-5|-
CASSVTGNYGYTF
TGTGCCAGCAGTGTCACAGGAAACTATGGCTACACCTTC
>-|TRBJ2-4|TRBV19|-
CASSMNGRAKNIQYF
TGTGCCAGTAGTATGAACGGGAGAGCCAAAAACATTCAGTACTTC